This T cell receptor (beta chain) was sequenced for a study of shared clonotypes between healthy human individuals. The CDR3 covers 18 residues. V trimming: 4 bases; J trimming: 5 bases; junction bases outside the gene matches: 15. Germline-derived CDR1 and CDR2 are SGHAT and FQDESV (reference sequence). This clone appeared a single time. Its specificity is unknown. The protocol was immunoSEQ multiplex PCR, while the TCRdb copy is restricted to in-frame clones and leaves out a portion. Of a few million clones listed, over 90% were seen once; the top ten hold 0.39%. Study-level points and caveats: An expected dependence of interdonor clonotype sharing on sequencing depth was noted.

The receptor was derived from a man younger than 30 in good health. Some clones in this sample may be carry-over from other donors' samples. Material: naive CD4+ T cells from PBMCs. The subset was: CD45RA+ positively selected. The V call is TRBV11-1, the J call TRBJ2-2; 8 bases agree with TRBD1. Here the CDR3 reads CASSSGSDRGGGTGELFF. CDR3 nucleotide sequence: TGTGCCAGCAGCTCGGGAAGCGACAGGGGCGGAGGGACCGGGGAGCTGTTTTTT. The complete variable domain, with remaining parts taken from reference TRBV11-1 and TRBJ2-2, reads EAEVAQSPRYKITEKSQAVAFWCDPISGHATLYWYRQILGQGPELLVQFQDESVVDDSQLPKDRFSAERLKGVDSTLKIQPAELGDSAMYLCASSSGSDRGGGTGELFFGEGSRLTVL.